This TCR beta chain was captured by sequencing in a study of T cell responses to AZD1222 COVID-19 vaccine. Findings and caveats of the study: Regions 160-218 and 743-854 dominated among vaccine-associated CD4 TCRs spanning spike. Recipients of two AZD1222 doses showed rising Spike-specific TCR breadth and depth.

Germline assignment: CDR1 SGHAT and CDR2 FQNNGV. CDR3 length equals 12 residues. Trimming took off 6 bases at V and 2 bases at J, with 4 bases between the two ends. The data were produced by immunoSEQ multiplex PCR, yet TCRdb's version contains in-frame clones alone and is incomplete. The repertoire holds some 150,000 clones, with 92% as singletons. On this clone: Its target is unknown.

Material: peripheral blood, obtained 28 days after the second AZD1222 dose. The chain joins TRBV11-2 to TRBJ2-2, with unresolved D. The TCR originated in an adult who received the AZD1222 COVID-19 vaccine. The CDR3 is CASSLNTGELFF. DNA of the CDR3: TGTGCCAGCAGTTTAAACACCGGGGAGCTGTTTTTT.